These 19 T cell receptor beta chains were sequenced from one sample in a study of TIL therapy for anti-PD-1-resistant metastatic lung cancer. Time point reported: pre-treatment sample, taken before nivolumab and TIL therapy. This was the immunoSEQ v3 assay. Generated by immunoSEQ multiplex PCR, the TCRdb table keeps only in-frame clones and is missing some. Seen here are some 16,000 clones, 70% to 80% observed once, and the top ten hold about 35%. Source: blood, taken at baseline. These receptors originate from a person aged 25 to 79 with non-small cell lung cancer.

This clone was seen just once. V usage is TRBV7-2 and J usage is TRBJ2-5, with 8 bases fitting TRBD1. The germline CDR1 and CDR2 sequences are SGHTA and FQGNSA. The length of the CDR3 is 13 residues. Losses at the gene ends were 8 bases for V and 2 bases for J; bases not matched to a gene: 4. The CDR3 DNA sequence: TGTGCCAGCGGAGGACAGGGACAAGAGACCCAGTACTTC. It encodes CASGGQGQETQYF. Based on the CDR3 plus reference TRBV7-2 and TRBJ2-5, the full variable domain is GAGVSQSPSNKVTEKGKDVELRCDPISGHTALYWYRQSLGQGLEFLIYFQGNSAPDKSGLPSDRFSAERTGGSVSTLTIQRTQQEDSAVYLCASGGQGQETQYFGPGTRLLVL.

The chain recombines TRBV5-1 with TRBJ2-1; TRBD1 agrees at 7 bases. J was trimmed by 7 bases and V by 0 bases; bases with no gene match: 4. From germline, CDR1 is SGHRS and CDR2 YFSETQ. The CDR3 sequence is 14 residues long. This CDR3 reads CASSLVTRGNEQFF. The CDR3 DNA reads as TGCGCCAGCAGCTTGGTCACCAGGGGGAATGAGCAGTTCTTC.

Only a few counts were recorded for this clone. The chain combines TRBV27 with TRBJ1-6; no clear D. Germline CDR1 reads MNHEY; CDR2 reads SMNVEV (reference sequence). The CDR3 has 14 residues. V was cut by 8 bases and J by 9 bases, with 17 bases left in between. In nucleotides, the CDR3 is TGTGCCAGCCGCCTTCGAGGGAACACTTCACCCCTCCACTTT. Protein product: CASRLRGNTSPLHF.

V gene TRBV19 combines with J gene TRBJ2-1; the match to TRBD1 covers 9 bases. This CDR3 region has 15 residues. From germline, CDR1 is LNHDA and CDR2 SQIVND (reference sequence). With V trimmed by 3 bases and J by 6 bases, 6 bases remained unmatched. CDR3 in DNA: TGTGCCAGTAGTATGTCCGGGACAGGGTTCAATGAGCAGTTCTTC. Translating gives CASSMSGTGFNEQFF.

V usage is TRBV14 and J usage is TRBJ2-1; D perhaps matches TRBD2 (6 bases). Germline CDR1 is SGHDN and CDR2 is FVKESK. Deletions cut 4 bases from V and 1 base from J, with 14 bases between. The CDR3 length is 16 residues. The CDR3 reads CASSPLWGESYNEQFF. CDR3 sequence (DNA): TGTGCCAGCAGCCCCCTTTGGGGGGAGTCCTACAATGAGCAGTTCTTC.

DNA for the CDR3: TGTGCCAGCAGCTCCTCCGCAGGCTCTGGAAACACCATATATTTT. It is translated as CASSSSAGSGNTIYF. This chain links TRBV7-3 with TRBJ1-3; D unresolved. Germline V gene data show CDR1 as SGHTA and CDR2 as FQGTGA. The CDR3 length is 15 residues. V was cut by 4 bases and J by 0 bases, with 10 bases left in between.

The chain combines TRBV7-9 with TRBJ2-5; possibly TRBD2 for D (6 bases). Trimming stripped 1 base from V and 1 base from J, with 10 bases between. The CDR3 runs 15 residues. The germline V gene has CDR1 SEHNR and CDR2 FQNEAQ (reference sequence). This chain's CDR3 is CASSLDWGLQETQYF. DNA of the CDR3: TGTGCCAGCAGCTTAGATTGGGGACTCCAAGAGACCCAGTACTTC.

This clone was found a few times. This sequence joins TRBV27 and TRBJ1-2, with 8 bases aligning to TRBD1. Unmatched junction bases numbered 7, after V lost 5 bases and J lost 5 bases. The CDR3 spans 14 residues. CDR1 is MNHEY, CDR2 SMNVEV, per germline (reference sequence). CDR3 sequence (DNA): TGTGCCAGCAGTCCGCAGGACAGGGTGTATGGCTACACCTTC. It encodes CASSPQDRVYGYTF.

This clone has just a few counts. The gene calls are TRBV6-6 and TRBJ1-2; 10 nucleotides align to TRBD1. CDR1 and CDR2 from the germline V gene are MNHNY and SVGAGI (reference sequence). The CDR3 has 14 amino acids. The V segment lost 7 bases and the J segment 7 bases; nucleotides outside the gene matches: 9. CDR3 bases: TGTGCCAGCACCCCCGACAGGGGGCTGGGTGGCTACACCTTC. This translates into CASTPDRGLGGYTF.

The rearrangement joins TRBV7-3 to TRBJ2-7; no clear D. The CDR3 covers 12 residues. Trimming removed 1 base from V and 7 bases from J, with 8 bases in between. Looked up from germline, CDR1 is SGHTA and CDR2 is FQGTGA. DNA of the CDR3: TGTGCCAGCAGCTTAAGGGGTGGAGAGCAGTACTTC. This translates into CASSLRGGEQYF.

The V and J genes are TRBV29-1 and TRBJ1-1; D may be TRBD1 (5 bases). The CDR3 is made up of 12 amino acids. Germline-derived CDR1 and CDR2 are SQVTM and ANQGSEA. Deletions cut 5 bases from V and 2 bases from J, with 9 bases between. The CDR3 nucleotides read TGCAGCGTTCATCAGGGTAACACTGAAGCTTTCTTT. Amino acids: CSVHQGNTEAFF.

CDR3 loop: CASSQGSAAYNSPLHF. The CDR3 nucleotides are TGCGCCAGCAGCCAAGGTTCAGCTGCCTATAATTCACCCCTCCACTTT. The V gene is TRBV4-1, the J gene TRBJ1-6; D not certain. Germline V gene data show CDR1 as MGHRA and CDR2 as YSYEKL. V lost 1 base and J 2 bases, leaving 9 bases between the germline ends. The CDR3 consists of 16 residues.

This clone has a handful of counts. This chain links TRBV7-9 with TRBJ1-2; D perhaps matches TRBD1 (6 bases). The CDR3 is 13 amino acids. Per germline, CDR1 SEHNR and CDR2 FQNEAQ (reference sequence). The ends were cut back, 5 bases at V and 4 bases at J, with 11 bases in the middle. The CDR3 DNA follows: TGTGCCAGCAGCCTCCGGGACACCTATGGCTACACCTTC. Translated: CASSLRDTYGYTF.

V usage is TRBV18 and J usage is TRBJ2-6; unclear D gene. The CDR3 sequence is 14 residues long. Germline V gene data show CDR1 as KGHSH and CDR2 as LQKENI. Trimming stripped 4 bases from V and 0 bases from J, with 4 bases between. The DNA of the CDR3 is TGTGCCAGCTCACAAGACTCTGGGGCCAACGTCCTGACTTTC. Its protein is CASSQDSGANVLTF.

The rearrangement links TRBV5-1 to TRBJ2-3; 8 positions agree with TRBD2. The CDR3 has 15 amino acids. Germline V gives CDR1 SGHRS, CDR2 YFSETQ. V dropped 3 bases and J dropped 0; count of bases not matched to a gene: 3. CDR3: CASSSGTSSTDTQYF. The DNA of the CDR3 is TGCGCCAGCAGCTCCGGGACTAGTAGCACAGATACGCAGTATTTT. The full variable domain, completed using reference TRBV5-1 and TRBJ2-3, is KAGVTQTPRYLIKTRGQQVTLSCSPISGHRSVSWYQQTPGQGLQFLFEYFSETQRNKGNFPGRFSGRQFSNSRSEMNVSTLELGDSALYLCASSSGTSSTDTQYFGPGTRLTVL.

The V gene is TRBV5-6, the J gene TRBJ2-5; D remains unclear. Between the trimmed V and J ends, which lost 2 bases and 5 bases, there was a span of 13 bases. Germline-derived CDR1 and CDR2 are SGHDT and YYEEEE. The CDR3 consists of 14 residues. The CDR3 spells CASSLVGQPETQYF. The CDR3 coding sequence is TGTGCCAGCAGCTTAGTTGGTCAACCTGAGACCCAGTACTTC.

The V gene is TRBV6-4, the J gene TRBJ1-4, with TRBD1 as a possible D gene (5 bases). V was cut by 4 bases and J by 0 bases, with 12 bases left in between. The CDR3 length is 16 residues. Per germline, CDR1 MRHNA and CDR2 SNTAGT. CDR3 in DNA: TGTGCCAGCAGTGTAGGGACGGTAACAACTAATGAAAAACTGTTTTTT. Residues: CASSVGTVTTNEKLFF.

V usage is TRBV6-4 and J usage is TRBJ2-2, with D perhaps given as TRBD1 or TRBD2 (6 bases each). This CDR3 region has 17 residues. Trimming took 4 bases from V and 0 from J, leaving 15 bases between them. Germline values: CDR1 MRHNA, CDR2 SNTAGT. The CDR3 nucleotides are TGTGCCAGCAGTGTCTTGGGGGGCTTTCCGAACACCGGGGAGCTGTTTTTT. Encoded protein: CASSVLGGFPNTGELFF.

V is TRBV4-2 and J is TRBJ2-3; 7 bases are a match to TRBD2. This CDR3 is built from 17 residues. V shed 0 bases, J shed 0 bases, and the junction held 6 bases outside the gene matches. Germline V gene lookup returns CDR1 LGHNA and CDR2 YNFKEQ. In nucleotides, the CDR3 is TGTGCCAGCAGCCAAGAGTCGGGGGGAGCTAGCACAGATACGCAGTATTTT. It specifies CASSQESGGASTDTQYF.